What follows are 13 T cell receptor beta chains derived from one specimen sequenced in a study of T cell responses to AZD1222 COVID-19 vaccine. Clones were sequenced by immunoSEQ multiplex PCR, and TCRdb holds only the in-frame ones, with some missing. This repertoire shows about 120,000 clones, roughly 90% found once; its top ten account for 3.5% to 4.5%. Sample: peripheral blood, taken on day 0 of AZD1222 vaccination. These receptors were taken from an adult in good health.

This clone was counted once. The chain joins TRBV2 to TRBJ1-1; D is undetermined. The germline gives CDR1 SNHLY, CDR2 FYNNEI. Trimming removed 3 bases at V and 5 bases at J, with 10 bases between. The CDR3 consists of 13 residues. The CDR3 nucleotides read TGTGCCAGCAGTGATTACAGAGAGACTGAAGCTTTCTTT. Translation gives CASSDYRETEAFF.

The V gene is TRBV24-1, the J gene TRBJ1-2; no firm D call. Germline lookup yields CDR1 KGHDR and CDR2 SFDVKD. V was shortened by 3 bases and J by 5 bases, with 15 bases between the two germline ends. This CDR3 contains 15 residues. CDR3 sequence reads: CATSDSRRGSYGYTF. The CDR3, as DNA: TGTGCCACCAGTGATAGCAGGCGAGGATCTTATGGCTACACCTTC.

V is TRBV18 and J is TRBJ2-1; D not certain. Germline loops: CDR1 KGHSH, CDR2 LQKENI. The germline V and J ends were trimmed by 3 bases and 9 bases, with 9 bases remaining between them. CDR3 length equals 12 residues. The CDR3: CASSPPEGEQFF. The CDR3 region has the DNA TGTGCCAGCTCACCGCCAGAAGGTGAGCAGTTCTTC. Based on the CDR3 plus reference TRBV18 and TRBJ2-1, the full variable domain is NAGVMQNPRHLVRRRGQEARLRCSPMKGHSHVYWYRQLPEEGLKFMVYLQKENIIDESGMPKERFSAEFPKEGPSILRIQQVVRGDSAAYFCASSPPEGEQFFGPGTRLTVL.

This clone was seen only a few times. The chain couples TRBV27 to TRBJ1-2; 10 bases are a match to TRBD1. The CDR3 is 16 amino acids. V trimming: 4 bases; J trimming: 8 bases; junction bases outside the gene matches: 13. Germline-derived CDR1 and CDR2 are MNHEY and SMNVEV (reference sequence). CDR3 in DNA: TGTGCCAGCAGTTCCGTTCAGACCGGGACAGGGGACGGCTACACCTTC. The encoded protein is CASSSVQTGTGDGYTF.

The CDR3 is CASSWGGDLGANVLTF. CDR3 nucleotides: TGTGCCAGCAGTTGGGGGGGGGACCTTGGGGCCAACGTCCTGACTTTC. The chain uses TRBV28 and TRBJ2-6; 7 bases match TRBD2. Germline V gives CDR1 MDHEN, CDR2 SYDVKM. V lost 4 bases and J lost 3; bases outside the gene matches: 6. The CDR3 contains 16 residues.

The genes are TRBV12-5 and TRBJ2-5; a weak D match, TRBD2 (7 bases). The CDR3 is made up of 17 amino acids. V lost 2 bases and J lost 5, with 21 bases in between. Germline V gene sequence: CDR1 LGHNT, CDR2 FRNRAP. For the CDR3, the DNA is TGTGCTAGTGGTTTGTTAACCGACGGGGGGCTGAGGGAGACCCAGTACTTC. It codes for CASGLLTDGGLRETQYF.

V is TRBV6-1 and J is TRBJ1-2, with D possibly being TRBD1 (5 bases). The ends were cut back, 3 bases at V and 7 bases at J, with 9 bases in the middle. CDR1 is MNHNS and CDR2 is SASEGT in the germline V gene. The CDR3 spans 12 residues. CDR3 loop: CASSDVGRGYTF. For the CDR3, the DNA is TGTGCCAGCAGTGATGTGGGGCGTGGCTACACCTTC.

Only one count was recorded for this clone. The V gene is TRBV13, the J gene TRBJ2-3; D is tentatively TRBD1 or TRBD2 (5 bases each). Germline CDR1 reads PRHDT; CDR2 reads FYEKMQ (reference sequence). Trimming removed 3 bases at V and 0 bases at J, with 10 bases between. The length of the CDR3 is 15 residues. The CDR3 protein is CASSLRGYSTDTQYF. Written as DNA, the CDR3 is TGTGCCAGCAGCTTGAGGGGCTATAGCACAGATACGCAGTATTTT.

The CDR3: CASSSRGGAMNTEAFF. The CDR3 nucleotides are TGTGCCAGCAGCTCCAGGGGGGGAGCGATGAACACTGAAGCTTTCTTT. The chain couples TRBV5-8 to TRBJ1-1; 7 nucleotides agree with TRBD1. J lost 0 bases, V lost 3 bases, and 8 bases had no gene match. This CDR3 is 16 amino acids long. Germline assignment: CDR1 SGHTS and CDR2 YDEGEE. Full variable domain (remainder filled in from reference TRBV5-8 and TRBJ1-1): EAGVTQSPTHLIKTRGQQATLRCSPISGHTSVYWYQQALGLGLQFLLWYDEGEERNRGNFPPRFSGRQFPNYSSELNVNALELEDSALYLCASSSRGGAMNTEAFFGQGTRLTVV.

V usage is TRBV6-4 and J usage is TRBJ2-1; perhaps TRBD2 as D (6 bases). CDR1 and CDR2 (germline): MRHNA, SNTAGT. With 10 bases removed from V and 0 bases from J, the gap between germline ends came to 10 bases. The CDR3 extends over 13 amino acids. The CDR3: CANGSGSYNEQFF. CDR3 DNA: TGTGCCAACGGTAGCGGCTCCTACAATGAGCAGTTCTTC.

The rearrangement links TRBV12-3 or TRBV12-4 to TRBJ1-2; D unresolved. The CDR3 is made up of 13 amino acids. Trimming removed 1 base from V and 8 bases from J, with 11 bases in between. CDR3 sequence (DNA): TGTGCCAGCAGTTTAGAGTTCCGGGAGGGCTACACCTTC. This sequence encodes CASSLEFREGYTF.

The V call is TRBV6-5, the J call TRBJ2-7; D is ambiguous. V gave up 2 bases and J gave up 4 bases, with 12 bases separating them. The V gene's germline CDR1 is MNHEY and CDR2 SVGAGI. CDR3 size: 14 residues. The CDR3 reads CASSYAPGRYEQYF. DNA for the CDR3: TGTGCCAGCAGTTACGCGCCCGGGCGGTACGAGCAGTACTTC.

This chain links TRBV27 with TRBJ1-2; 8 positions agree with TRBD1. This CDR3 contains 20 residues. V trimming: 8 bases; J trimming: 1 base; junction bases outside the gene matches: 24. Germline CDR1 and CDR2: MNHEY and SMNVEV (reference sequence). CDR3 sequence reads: CASHIGQGLGLGGFNYGYTF. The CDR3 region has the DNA TGTGCCAGCCATATTGGACAGGGACTCGGGTTGGGTGGGTTTAACTATGGCTACACCTTC.